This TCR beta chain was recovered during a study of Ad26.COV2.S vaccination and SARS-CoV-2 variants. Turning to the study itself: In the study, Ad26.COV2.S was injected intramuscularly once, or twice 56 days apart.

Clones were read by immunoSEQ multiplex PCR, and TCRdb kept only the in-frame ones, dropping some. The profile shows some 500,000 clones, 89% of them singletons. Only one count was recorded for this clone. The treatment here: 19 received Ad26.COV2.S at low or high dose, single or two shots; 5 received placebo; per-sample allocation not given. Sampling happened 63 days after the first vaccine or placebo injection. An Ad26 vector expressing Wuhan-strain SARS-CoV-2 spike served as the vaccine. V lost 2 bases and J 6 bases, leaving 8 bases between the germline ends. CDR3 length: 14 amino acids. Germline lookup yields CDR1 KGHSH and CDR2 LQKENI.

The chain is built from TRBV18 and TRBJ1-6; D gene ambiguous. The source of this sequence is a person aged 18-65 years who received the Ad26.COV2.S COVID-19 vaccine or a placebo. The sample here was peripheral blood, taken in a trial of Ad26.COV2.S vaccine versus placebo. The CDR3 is CASSPSAANSPLHF. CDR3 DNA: TGTGCCAGCTCACCATCGGCAGCTAATTCACCCCTCCACTTT. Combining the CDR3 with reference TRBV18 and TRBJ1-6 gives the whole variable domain NAGVMQNPRHLVRRRGQEARLRCSPMKGHSHVYWYRQLPEEGLKFMVYLQKENIIDESGMPKERFSAEFPKEGPSILRIQQVVRGDSAAYFCASSPSAANSPLHFGNGTRLTVT.